A single sample is the source of the 9 T cell receptor beta chains below, sequenced in a study of Tregs in tolerant kidney transplant recipients. Here immunoSEQ multiplex PCR was the method, and the copy in TCRdb shows in-frame clones only, minus some. The sample records under 50,000 clones, 91% being singletons. Material for sequencing was Tregs from blood. These receptors were collected from a human donor in good health.

The chain carries TRBV19 and TRBJ2-7; the match to TRBD1 covers 9 bases. The CDR3 is made up of 13 amino acids. V was clipped by 6 bases and J by 6 bases; unmatched bases: 6. CDR1 and CDR2 (germline): LNHDA, SQIVND (reference sequence). CDR3 bases: TGTGCCAGTAGCCGGGACAGGGCAGGCGAGCAGTACTTC. Amino acids: CASSRDRAGEQYF.

The chain combines TRBV2 with TRBJ1-4, with D possibly being TRBD1 (6 bases). Germline-derived CDR1 and CDR2 are SNHLY and FYNNEI. Trimming removed 8 bases from V and 10 bases from J, with 17 bases in between. The CDR3 covers 13 residues. The CDR3 region is CASGAGDIGKLFF. CDR3 in DNA: TGTGCCAGCGGGGCAGGGGACATCGGAAAACTGTTTTTT.

The chain is built from TRBV18 and TRBJ2-5, with a possible D match to TRBD1 (6 bases). The germline V and J ends were trimmed by 2 bases and 5 bases, with 12 bases remaining between them. Germline V gene data show CDR1 as KGHSH and CDR2 as LQKENI. The CDR3 is made up of 14 amino acids. CDR3 sequence: CASSPGYQGETQYF. The CDR3 DNA sequence: TGTGCCAGCTCACCAGGGTACCAGGGGGAGACCCAGTACTTC.

V usage is TRBV19 and J usage is TRBJ2-1, with D perhaps given as TRBD1 or TRBD2 (5 bases each). The CDR3 totals 13 residues. Germline CDR1 and CDR2: LNHDA and SQIVND (reference sequence). The V end was cut by 7 bases, the J end by 4 bases, with 11 bases between. The CDR3 reads CASTRGPYNEQFF. The CDR3 DNA reads TGTGCCAGTACCCGGGGCCCTTACAATGAGCAGTTCTTC.

This chain uses TRBV5-6 with TRBJ2-2; 8 nucleotides line up with TRBD1. Germline V gives CDR1 SGHDT, CDR2 YYEEEE. V lost 4 bases, J lost 11 bases, and 10 bases stayed unmatched. The CDR3 contains 14 residues. CDR3 bases: TGTGCCAGCAGCAAGGACAGGGTGGCACAAGAGCTGTTTTTT. Translating it yields CASSKDRVAQELFF.

This clone showed up just once. The chain employs TRBV6-1 and TRBJ1-1; no definite D call. V lost 2 bases and J lost 8, with 21 bases in between. This CDR3 region has 16 residues. Germline V gene lookup returns CDR1 MNHNS and CDR2 SASEGT. The chain's CDR3 is CASSELPGFLISEAFF. The DNA of the CDR3 is TGTGCCAGCAGTGAACTCCCAGGTTTTCTGATTTCGGAAGCTTTCTTT.

The V call is TRBV5-4, the J call TRBJ1-1, with a possible D match to TRBD1 (5 bases). The CDR3 sequence is 14 residues long. Trimming took 1 base from V and 2 from J, leaving 9 bases between them. Germline V gene sequence: CDR1 SGHNT, CDR2 YYREEE (reference sequence). The CDR3 is CASSLRGENTEAFF. The CDR3 DNA follows: TGTGCCAGCAGCTTGCGGGGGGAAAACACTGAAGCTTTCTTT.

The chain uses TRBV9 and TRBJ2-5; D is perhaps TRBD2 (5 bases). The CDR3 loop spans 15 amino acids. Trimming stripped 0 bases from V and 7 bases from J, with 16 bases between. Germline loops: CDR1 SGDLS, CDR2 YYNGEE. The CDR3 DNA reads as TGTGCCAGCAGCGTAGATCAGCGCTCAGGAGGGACCCAGTACTTC. It encodes CASSVDQRSGGTQYF.

The chain combines TRBV19 with TRBJ1-5; 8 bases line up with TRBD1. This CDR3 has 15 residues. CDR1 is LNHDA and CDR2 is SQIVND in the germline V gene (reference sequence). V dropped 7 bases and J dropped 1; count of bases not matched to a gene: 6. The CDR3 DNA reads TGTGCCAGTACCATAAGACAGGGGAGCAATCAGCCCCAGCATTTT. It encodes CASTIRQGSNQPQHF.